These T cell receptor beta chains were read from a single sample in a study of radiotherapy plus CTLA-4 blockade in lung cancer. Only in-frame clones appear in the TCRdb table, and some are missing; sequencing was by immunoSEQ multiplex PCR. The sample has more than 55,000 clones, around 85% seen once. Sequencing was performed on peripheral blood, taken from a patient treated with radiotherapy plus ipilimumab. The receptor set was obtained from a human donor with non-small cell lung cancer who had a complete response to radiotherapy plus ipilimumab. Each CDR3 is given with its conserved first and last residue. D genes are given only for firm matches. A clone size is listed for some rows: how often the clone was seen (once, few, many), or a class if it is expanded.

D	J	V	size	CDR3	DNA
.	TRBJ1-5	TRBV10-2	few	CASRNQGSQHF	TGCGCCAGCAGGAACCAGGGGTCCCAGCATTTT
TRBD2	TRBJ2-1	TRBV5-1	.	CASSLTTGTRAFNEQFF	TGCGCCAGCAGCTTGACCACCGGGACTAGAGCCTTCAATGAGCAGTTCTTC
TRBD2	TRBJ2-1	TRBV9	.	CASSAPWAGGPQFF	TGTGCCAGCAGTGCCCCCTGGGCGGGAGGGCCGCAGTTCTTC
TRBD1	TRBJ2-7	TRBV7-9	.	CASSLLGQNYEQYF	TGTGCCAGCAGCTTACTGGGACAGAACTACGAGCAGTACTTC
TRBD2	TRBJ2-1	TRBV2	few	CASRMTSGGANNEQFF	TGTGCCAGCAGAATGACTAGCGGGGGGGCCAACAATGAGCAGTTCTTC
TRBD1	TRBJ1-1	TRBV29-1	.	CSANRGTEAFF	TGCAGCGCAAACAGGGGCACTGAAGCTTTCTTT
.	TRBJ2-1	TRBV4-3	.	CASSPTPSGYYNEQFF	TGCGCCAGCAGCCCCACGCCCTCAGGGTACTACAATGAGCAGTTCTTC
.	TRBJ2-2	TRBV2	.	CASSEERLDTGELFF	TGTGCCAGCAGTGAGGAGAGACTCGACACCGGGGAGCTGTTTTTT
TRBD1	TRBJ1-6	TRBV4-3	.	CASSQEPTGTGDSYNSPLHF	TGCGCCAGCAGCCAAGAGCCCACCGGGACAGGCGACTCCTATAATTCACCCCTCCACTTT
.	TRBJ1-2	TRBV25-1	.	CASSINYGYTF	TGTGCCAGCAGCATTAACTATGGCTACACCTTC
.	TRBJ2-3	TRBV5-1	.	CASSTRTVDTQYF	TGCGCCAGCAGCACCCGGACAGTAGATACGCAGTATTTT
.	TRBJ2-5	TRBV4-2	few	CASSQERGLLGTQYF	TGTGCCAGCAGCCAAGAGAGGGGGTTACTGGGGACCCAGTACTTC
TRBD1	TRBJ2-1	TRBV19	.	CASSKDRGRSRQNEQFF	TGTGCCAGTAGTAAAGACAGGGGGCGAAGCCGACAGAATGAGCAGTTCTTC
.	TRBJ1-3	TRBV29-1	few	CSVSRYTTGNTIYF	TGCAGCGTTTCCAGGTATACAACTGGAAACACCATATATTTT
.	TRBJ1-4	TRBV6-5	.	CASSQAGGDEKLFF	TGTGCCAGCAGTCAAGCTGGGGGGGATGAAAAACTGTTTTTT
.	TRBJ1-4	TRBV2	.	CASSDIRPGDEKLFF	TGTGCCAGCAGTGACATCCGACCCGGGGATGAAAAACTGTTTTTT
TRBD1	TRBJ1-1	TRBV6-6	.	CASWFGTGRNTEAFF	TGTGCCAGTTGGTTTGGGACAGGGAGAAACACTGAAGCTTTCTTT
.	TRBJ1-5	TRBV27	.	CASSNPGINQPQHF	TGTGCCAGCAGCAATCCAGGGATTAATCAGCCCCAGCATTTT
.	TRBJ1-3	TRBV2	.	CASQDHRDSGNTIYF	TGTGCCAGCCAAGACCACCGGGACTCTGGAAACACCATATATTTT
.	TRBJ1-1	TRBV11-2	.	CASSLVGGGNTEAFF	TGTGCCAGCAGCTTAGTCGGGGGGGGTAACACTGAAGCTTTCTTT
TRBD2	TRBJ2-1	TRBV11-2	few	CASRFTSGGGSYNEQFF	TGTGCCAGCAGATTTACTAGCGGGGGGGGCTCCTACAATGAGCAGTTCTTC
TRBD2	TRBJ2-5	TRBV19	once	CASHPGTSVETQYF	TGTGCCTCACACCCCGGGACTAGCGTGGAGACCCAGTACTTC
TRBD1	TRBJ1-1	TRBV7-9	.	CASSPWDRVGRNTEAFF	TGTGCCAGCAGCCCCTGGGACAGGGTAGGGAGGAACACTGAAGCTTTCTTT
.	TRBJ1-2	TRBV7-9	.	CASSLTRGNYGYTF	TGTGCCAGCAGCCTGACCCGGGGGAACTATGGCTACACCTTC
.	TRBJ1-6	TRBV27	.	CASSLSRDTNSPLHF	TGTGCCAGCAGTTTATCCCGGGACACTAATTCACCCCTCCACTTT
.	TRBJ1-4	TRBV7-2	.	CASSLTDRSRLFF	TGTGCCAGCAGCCTGACCGACAGGTCCAGGCTGTTTTTT
TRBD2	TRBJ2-1	TRBV7-9	few	CASSVTGRVSSYNEQFF	TGTGCCAGCAGCGTCACCGGGAGGGTCAGCTCCTACAATGAGCAGTTCTTC
TRBD2	TRBJ2-3	TRBV19	.	CATARGAGARTDTQYF	TGTGCCACCGCCCGCGGAGCGGGAGCGAGGACAGATACGCAGTATTTT
.	TRBJ1-1	TRBV19	.	CASSIFRGPNTEAFF	TGTGCCAGTAGTATATTCAGGGGCCCGAACACTGAAGCTTTCTTT